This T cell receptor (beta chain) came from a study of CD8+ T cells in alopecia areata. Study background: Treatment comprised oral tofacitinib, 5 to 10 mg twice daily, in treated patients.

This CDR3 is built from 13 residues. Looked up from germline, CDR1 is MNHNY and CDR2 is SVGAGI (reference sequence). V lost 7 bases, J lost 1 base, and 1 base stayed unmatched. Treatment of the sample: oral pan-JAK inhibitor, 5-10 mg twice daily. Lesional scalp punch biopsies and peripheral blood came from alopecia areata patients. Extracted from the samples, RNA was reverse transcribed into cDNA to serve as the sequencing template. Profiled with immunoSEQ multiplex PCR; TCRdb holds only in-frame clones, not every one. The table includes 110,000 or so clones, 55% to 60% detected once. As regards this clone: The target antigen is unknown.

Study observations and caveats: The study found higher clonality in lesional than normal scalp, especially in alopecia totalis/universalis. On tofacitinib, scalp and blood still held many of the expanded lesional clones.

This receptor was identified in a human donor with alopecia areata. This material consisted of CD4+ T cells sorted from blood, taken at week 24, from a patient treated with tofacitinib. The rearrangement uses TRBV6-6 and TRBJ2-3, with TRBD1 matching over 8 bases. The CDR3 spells CASNRGGTDTQYF. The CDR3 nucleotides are TGTGCCAGCAACAGGGGGGGCACAGATACGCAGTATTTT.